Below are 20 T cell receptor beta chains sequenced from a single sample in a study of a mutant IDH1 vaccine in newly diagnosed glioma (dated by TCRdb to about 2021). The library was prepared using the immunoSEQ multiplex PCR assay. The clones in this table, taken by TCRdb from immuneACCESS, are in-frame only. Not every clone is retained; where verified, under half of the shortfall comes from an unresolved V gene, and the cause of the rest is unknown. The table for this sample lists about 65,000 clones; approximately 84% of them were counted only once. Less than 5% of the sample belongs to the ten largest clones. These TCRs are of unknown antigen specificity. The sample's time point, from its label and the paper: week 23, last vaccination. Each vaccine dose, consisting of 300 ug of a 20-mer mutant IDH1 peptide in Montanide, was administered subcutaneously with topical imiquimod. Sequencing was performed on PBMCs, taken from a glioma patient whose treatment included an IDH1 peptide vaccine. These receptors came from a man younger than 45 with glioma.

This clone appeared a few times. The chain uses TRBV19 and TRBJ1-1; a possible D gene is TRBD1 (6 bases). V shed 1 base and J shed 4 bases, with 10 bases lying between them. Germline CDR1 LNHDA, CDR2 SQIVND (reference sequence). The CDR3 loop spans 14 amino acids. The CDR3 DNA sequence: TGTGCCAGTAGTATAGTGCAGGGGTCCACTGAAGCTTTCTTT. This gives the protein CASSIVQGSTEAFF.

The V gene is TRBV7-6, the J gene TRBJ2-7; the match to TRBD1 covers 8 bases. V was clipped by 5 bases and J by 3 bases; unmatched bases: 6. Germline CDR1 reads SGHVS; CDR2 reads FNYEAQ. The CDR3 spans 14 residues. This CDR3 reads CASSQGQEGYEQYF. The DNA for the CDR3 is TGTGCCAGCAGCCAGGGACAGGAGGGCTACGAGCAGTACTTC.

About this clone: An end of the junction differs from the germline gene, which may be a read error. The rearrangement uses TRBV15 and TRBJ2-7; TRBD1 matches at 7 bases. The CDR3 length is 13 residues. CDR1 is LNHNV and CDR2 is YYDKDF in the germline V gene (reference sequence). The CDR3 protein is CATSSPNRDRVFF. CDR3 DNA sequence: TGTGCCACCAGCTCCCCAAATCGAGACAGGGTGTTCTTC.

The V and J genes are TRBV18 and TRBJ1-1, with D unclear. CDR3 size: 14 residues. Germline-derived CDR1 and CDR2 are KGHSH and LQKENI. V gave up 4 bases and J gave up 1 base, with 10 bases separating them. The CDR3, as DNA: TGTGCCAGCTCACTGATCGGGAGGAACACTGAAGCTTTCTTT. Residues: CASSLIGRNTEAFF.

The V call is TRBV18, the J call TRBJ1-4; D remains unclear. CDR1 is KGHSH and CDR2 is LQKENI in the germline V gene. Trimming cost V 2 bases and J 4 bases, with 5 bases left between them. This CDR3 comprises 13 residues. CDR3 nucleotides: TGTGCCAGCTCACCAGGAGGTAATGAAAAACTGTTTTTT. Residues: CASSPGGNEKLFF.

The V call is TRBV9, the J call TRBJ1-1; unclear D gene. CDR1 is SGDLS and CDR2 is YYNGEE in the germline V gene. The ends were cut back, 1 base at V and 2 bases at J, with 3 bases in the middle. The CDR3 is 12 residues long. CDR3 in amino acids: CASSVRNTEAFF. CDR3 DNA: TGTGCCAGCAGCGTAAGAAACACTGAAGCTTTCTTT.

The CDR3, as DNA: TGTGCCAGCAGGCCACCGCCTGGTAGGGTCGGTAATGAAAAACTGTTTTTT. Protein product: CASRPPPGRVGNEKLFF. This chain links TRBV2 with TRBJ1-4; unclear D gene. V lost 6 bases and J lost 4, with 21 bases in between. Germline V gives CDR1 SNHLY, CDR2 FYNNEI. The CDR3 runs 17 residues.

V and J are TRBV7-6 and TRBJ1-2, with a possible D match to TRBD1 (5 bases). The CDR3 sequence is 15 residues long. V was clipped by 5 bases and J by 3 bases, with 16 bases between them. CDR1 is SGHVS and CDR2 is FNYEAQ in the germline V gene. The CDR3 loop reads CASSPLPGGYYGYTF. Written as DNA, the CDR3 is TGTGCCAGCAGCCCTCTCCCCGGGGGGTACTATGGCTACACCTTC.

The CDR3 coding sequence is TGTGCCAGCAGTTACTCCACTGAAGCTTTCTTT. It codes for CASSYSTEAFF. The rearrangement uses TRBV6-6 and TRBJ1-1; no firm D call. This CDR3 has 11 residues. CDR1 MNHNY and CDR2 SVGAGI come from the germline V gene (reference sequence). V lost 0 bases, J lost 4 bases, and 0 bases lay in between.

This chain uses TRBV5-6 with TRBJ1-1, with D maybe TRBD1 (6 bases). With 0 bases removed from V and 6 bases from J, the gap between germline ends came to 12 bases. The germline CDR1 and CDR2 sequences are SGHDT and YYEEEE. The length of the CDR3 is 14 residues. The CDR3 sequence: CASSLDGGAAEAFF. CDR3 coding DNA: TGTGCCAGCAGCTTGGACGGGGGCGCGGCTGAAGCTTTCTTT. The full variable domain, rest sourced from reference TRBV5-6 and TRBJ1-1, is DAGVTQSPTHLIKTRGQQVTLRCSPKSGHDTVSWYQQALGQGPQFIFQYYEEEERQRGNFPDRFSGHQFPNYSSELNVNALLLGDSALYLCASSLDGGAAEAFFGQGTRLTVV.

The chain is built from TRBV7-8 and TRBJ1-5; D is perhaps TRBD1 (6 bases). V shed 5 bases and J shed 5 bases, with 16 bases lying between them. Looked up from germline, CDR1 is SGHVS and CDR2 is FQNEAQ. The CDR3 contains 15 residues. The CDR3 DNA reads TGTGCCAGCAGCCGATCGGACAGATCGGATCAGCCCCAGCATTTT. It translates to CASSRSDRSDQPQHF.

The CDR3, as DNA: TGTGCCAGCAGCTTGGTCCATACGGGAACCTACGAGCAGTACTTC. Translated, it gives CASSLVHTGTYEQYF. J is TRBJ2-7 and V is TRBV7-6, with D possibly being TRBD2 (5 bases). The CDR3 sequence is 15 residues long. The ends were cut back, 3 bases at V and 2 bases at J, with 14 bases in the middle. Germline V gives CDR1 SGHVS, CDR2 FNYEAQ.

This sequence joins TRBV11-2 and TRBJ2-4; D perhaps matches TRBD2 (6 bases). Germline assignment: CDR1 SGHAT and CDR2 FQNNGV. CDR3 size: 12 residues. The V and J ends lost 7 bases and 5 bases respectively, with 9 bases between them. CDR3 coding DNA: TGTGCCAGCACCCCGGGGGAAAACATTCAGTACTTC. This sequence encodes CASTPGENIQYF.

This chain links TRBV9 with TRBJ2-5; D is possibly TRBD2 (7 bases). The closer fit of TRBJ2-7 to the DNA end suggests the J call may be wrong. This CDR3 spans 16 amino acids. The germline V gene encodes CDR1 SGDLS and CDR2 YYNGEE. The CDR3 protein is CASSVGSGGSPYEQYF. The CDR3 DNA reads as TGTGCCAGCAGCGTAGGCTCGGGGGGCAGTCCGTACGAGCAGTACTTC.

The gene calls are TRBV19 and TRBJ1-2; D gene ambiguous. Trimming cost V 2 bases and J 7 bases, with 8 bases left between them. The germline V gene encodes CDR1 LNHDA and CDR2 SQIVND (reference sequence). The CDR3 is 12 amino acids. The CDR3 spells CASSISGVGYTF. The CDR3 DNA reads TGTGCCAGTAGTATATCTGGGGTTGGCTACACCTTC.

The chain has TRBV6-5 and TRBJ1-2, with a weak D call TRBD1 (5 bases). CDR1 MNHEY and CDR2 SVGAGI come from the germline V gene. The V end lost 5 bases, the J end lost 7 bases, and 14 bases lay between the germline ends. The CDR3 is 13 amino acids. The CDR3 region is CASSIYRFTGYTF. CDR3 DNA sequence: TGTGCCAGCAGTATTTACAGGTTTACTGGCTACACCTTC.

In the case of this clone: The sample holds other DNA sequences that translate to the same CDR3. The chain has TRBV30 and TRBJ1-2, with 9 bases aligning to TRBD1. The CDR3 length is 13 residues. V trimming: 1 base; J trimming: 6 bases; junction bases outside the gene matches: 3. Germline V CDR1 and CDR2: GTSNPN, SVGIG (reference sequence). The CDR3 DNA is TGTGCCTGGAGTGCCGGGACAGGGAATGGCTACACCTTC. Its translation: CAWSAGTGNGYTF.

The genes are TRBV18 and TRBJ1-2; 10 bases agree with TRBD1. This CDR3 spans 18 amino acids. The V gene's germline CDR1 is KGHSH and CDR2 LQKENI. V gave up 0 bases and J gave up 0 bases; unmatched junction bases: 7. CDR3 protein: CASSPPSTGGLANYGYTF. Written as DNA, the CDR3 is TGTGCCAGCTCACCACCGTCGACAGGGGGCTTGGCTAACTATGGCTACACCTTC.

The table lists this clone with a few counts. This chain links TRBV7-8 with TRBJ2-7; 11 positions match TRBD2. Trimming took 1 base from V and 5 from J; bases not matched to a gene: 7. The germline V gene encodes CDR1 SGHVS and CDR2 FQNEAQ. The CDR3 covers 16 residues. CDR3 nucleotide sequence: TGTGCCAGCAGCTTAGAATTAGCGGGGGGGCCTAACGAGCAGTACTTC. This gives the protein CASSLELAGGPNEQYF.

The rearrangement joins TRBV13 to TRBJ1-2; 9 positions agree with TRBD1. V shed 5 bases, J shed 4 bases, and the junction held 5 bases outside the gene matches. Looked up from germline, CDR1 is PRHDT and CDR2 is FYEKMQ (reference sequence). The CDR3 sequence is 14 residues long. In DNA form, the CDR3 reads TGTGCCAGCAGCGAACAGGGGGCCCTCTATGGCTACACCTTC. It codes for CASSEQGALYGYTF.